This TCR beta chain was sequenced for a study of OX40 agonist ivuxolimab in advanced cancers. Germline CDR1 is MGHDK and CDR2 is SYGVNS. V shed 2 bases and J 0 bases; nucleotides not matched to a gene: 4. CDR3 length: 17 residues. TCRdb keeps only in-frame clones here, not all; method: immunoSEQ multiplex PCR. Of about 64,000 clones listed, approximately 84% are singletons. V and J are TRBV25-1 and TRBJ2-6; the match to TRBD2 covers 7 bases. The specimen comprised CD4+ or CD8+ T cells sorted from blood, sampled in a trial of the OX40 agonist ivuxolimab. This receptor was taken from an adult with an advanced solid tumor such as melanoma, head and neck, liver or kidney cancer. The CDR3 reads CASSENPGGSGANVLTF. The CDR3 DNA is TGTGCCAGCAGTGAAAATCCGGGAGGCTCTGGGGCCAACGTCCTGACTTTC.